The 24 T cell receptor delta chains below were found in one sample sequenced in a study of Vδ1+ human thymocytes. General observations from the study: Highly polyclonal TRG and TRD repertoires with Gaussian CDR3 length distributions appeared in thymus.

These TCRs are of unknown antigen specificity. Sequences come from RNA converted to cDNA by reverse transcription. Multiplex PCR used pooled V-gene forward primers and a constant-region reverse primer to amplify CDR3s. TCRdb processed the multiplex PCR reads again with the CATT caller. Altogether approximately 24,000 delta-chain clones are present, 6.5% to 8% being singletons, with the ten largest covering 0.85% to 1%. Sequenced: Vdelta1+ gamma-delta thymocytes from the thymus. Subset described: FACS-sorted CD3+ TCRalphabeta- TCRVdelta1+ TCRVdelta2- thymocytes. Receptors were obtained from a girl less than two years old who had congenital heart surgery.

There are a few counts of this clone. The V call is TRDV1, the J call TRDJ1, with 9 bases fitting TRDD3. CDR3 length equals 20 residues. The germline CDR1 and CDR2 sequences are TSWWSYY and QGS. V was clipped by 4 bases and J by 2 bases; unmatched bases: 20. CDR3 protein: CALGGGSPTGFLGDTDKLIF. DNA for the CDR3: TGTGCTCTTGGGGGAGGAAGTCCTACTGGCTTTCTGGGGGATACCGATAAACTCATCTTT.

This clone came up a few times. This chain joins TRDV1 and TRDJ1, with a possible D match to TRDD2 (6 bases). V lost 2 bases, J lost 3 bases, and 25 bases lay in between. The germline V gene has CDR1 TSWWSYY and CDR2 QGS. CDR3 length: 19 residues. This CDR3 reads CALGEIGAFPELCADKLIF. CDR3 in DNA: TGTGCTCTTGGGGAAATAGGGGCCTTCCCCGAACTTTGTGCCGATAAACTCATCTTT.

In this sample, this clone turned up a few times. V gene TRDV1 combines with J gene TRDJ1; D perhaps matches TRDD2 (6 bases). The CDR3 is 16 residues long. CDR1 TSWWSYY and CDR2 QGS come from the germline V gene. Trimming stripped 6 bases from V and 0 bases from J, with 17 bases between. CDR3 protein: CALGNLPVLYTDKLIF. The CDR3 nucleotides read TGTGCTCTTGGTAACCTTCCAGTCCTGTACACCGATAAACTCATCTTT.

There are a few counts of this clone. The sample holds other DNA sequences that translate to the same CDR3. The chain uses TRDV1 and TRDJ1, with D possibly being TRDD2 or TRDD3 (7 bases each). Per germline, CDR1 TSWWSYY and CDR2 QGS. The CDR3 totals 22 residues. V was trimmed by 1 base and J by 0 bases, leaving 30 bases between them. The DNA for the CDR3 is TGTGCTCTTGGGGAACCGGGGCCTTTCCTACTTCTGGGGGCCACAAACACCGATAAACTCATCTTT. Residues: CALGEPGPFLLLGATNTDKLIF.

This clone was recorded a few times. The J gene is TRDJ1, the V gene TRDV1; 11 nucleotides match TRDD3. V lost 1 base to trimming and J lost 1 base; unmatched junction nucleotides: 20. The CDR3 is 22 amino acids. CDR1 TSWWSYY and CDR2 QGS come from the germline V gene. The DNA for the CDR3 is TGTGCTCTTGGGGAACAAAACGTTCCATTACTGGGGGATAGAGACCGCACCGATAAACTCATCTTT. This codes for CALGEQNVPLLGDRDRTDKLIF.

About this clone: Because the CDR3's place on the DNA is in doubt, the DNA is left out and the CDR3 is given as listed by TCRdb. For the J gene the call is TRDJ1; the V gene lacks a call; the D call of TRDD3 is as the table states it, not checked on the DNA. A total of 23 residues make up the CDR3, ends included. The CDR3 loop reads CALGAMGTSEALYWGWGADKLIF.

This chain connects TRDV1 to TRDJ2; perhaps TRDD2 as D (5 bases). CDR3 length: 19 residues. V dropped 1 base and J dropped 4 bases, with 22 bases sitting between them. Germline V CDR1 and CDR2: TSWWSYY, QGS. The DNA for the CDR3 is TGTGCTCTTGGGGAACCCCTATCTGTCTTCCCCCACCCGACAGCACAACTCTTCTTT. Its protein is CALGEPLSVFPHPTAQLFF.

The chain carries TRDV1 and TRDJ1, with D perhaps assigned TRDD2 or TRDD3 (6 bases each). Germline CDR1 TSWWSYY, CDR2 QGS. V was cut by 0 bases and J by 1 base, with 27 bases left in between. The CDR3 runs 21 residues. The CDR3 nucleotides read TGTGCTCTTGGGGAACTCAATCCCTCCTACCCTCGTACTGGGTTCACCGATAAACTCATCTTT. Translation gives CALGELNPSYPRTGFTDKLIF.

This clone has a handful of counts. V and J are TRDV1 and TRDJ1; D is undetermined. The CDR3 consists of 19 residues. Trimming took off 0 bases at V and 0 bases at J, with 20 bases between the two ends. Germline V gene lookup returns CDR1 TSWWSYY and CDR2 QGS. The CDR3 DNA sequence: TGTGCTCTTGGGGAACTAGATCGTTCTAGGCCCCAGAACACCGATAAACTCATCTTT. This encodes CALGELDRSRPQNTDKLIF.

A few counts support this clone. The chain combines TRDV1 with TRDJ1, with 9 bases lining up with TRDD3. Germline V gene sequence: CDR1 TSWWSYY, CDR2 QGS. After removal of 0 bases from V and 0 bases from J, the junction contained 14 bases not matched to a gene. The CDR3 spans 20 residues. The CDR3 loop is CALGELGIRGILMYTDKLIF. In DNA form, the CDR3 reads TGTGCTCTTGGGGAACTAGGAATCCGGGGGATACTAATGTACACCGATAAACTCATCTTT.

V and J are TRDV3 and TRDJ3; 8 bases fit TRDD3. Trimming cost V 1 base and J 0 bases; bases outside gene matches: 8. In germline, CDR1 is TVYSNPD, CDR2 GDNSRS (reference sequence). The CDR3 length is 18 residues. The CDR3 nucleotides are TGTGCCTTTAATGGGGGATTCTACAGCTCCTGGGACACCCGACAGATGTTTTTC. Amino acid sequence: CAFNGGFYSSWDTRQMFF.

The rearrangement links TRDV1 to TRDJ1; a possible D gene is TRDD2 (5 bases). V lost 7 bases and J 0 bases, leaving 27 bases between the germline ends. Germline values: CDR1 TSWWSYY, CDR2 QGS. CDR3 length equals 19 residues. In DNA, the CDR3 is TGTGCTCTTGTGCCCTCATGGACCTACGAACCTTTGAACACCGATAAACTCATCTTT. This translates into CALVPSWTYEPLNTDKLIF.

This clone appeared a few times. This chain links TRDV1 with TRDJ1, with 12 bases that match TRDD3. V lost 4 bases and J lost 1; bases outside the gene matches: 7. Germline V gene data show CDR1 as TSWWSYY and CDR2 as QGS. The CDR3 is made up of 17 amino acids. This CDR3 is CALGGRLLGDTTDKLIF. CDR3 nucleotide sequence: TGTGCTCTTGGGGGGCGCTTACTGGGGGATACCACCGATAAACTCATCTTT.

V and J are TRDV1 and TRDJ1; D gene uncertain. The V end lost 2 bases, the J end lost 0 bases, and 25 bases lay between the germline ends. This CDR3 has 20 residues. Per the germline V gene, CDR1 is TSWWSYY and CDR2 is QGS. The CDR3 here is CALGELVPVLRYGYTDKLIF. CDR3 sequence (DNA): TGTGCTCTTGGGGAATTGGTTCCCGTTCTCCGCTACGGGTACACCGATAAACTCATCTTT.

Notes on this clone: Relative to the germline gene, one junction end is altered; a read error may explain this. This chain connects TRDV1 to TRDJ1; 12 bases line up with TRDD3. The CDR3 covers 20 residues. CDR1 and CDR2 (germline): TSWWSYY, QGS. CDR3 in amino acids: CALGDPPSAGGYAITDKLIF. CDR3 in DNA: TGTGCTCTTGGGGACCCACCTTCGGCTGGGGGATACGCAATCACCGATAAGCTCATCTTT.

This clone was observed a few times. The chain links TRDV1 to TRDJ1, with a tentative D call TRDD3 (6 bases). Germline CDR1 TSWWSYY, CDR2 QGS. V shed 4 bases and J shed 0 bases, with 15 bases lying between them. The CDR3 is 16 amino acids. Here the CDR3 reads CALGGGRIAYTDKLIF. CDR3 in DNA: TGTGCTCTTGGGGGGGGGAGGATCGCTTACACCGATAAACTCATCTTT.

The chain links TRDV1 to TRDJ1, with D unresolved. Trimming removed 0 bases from V and 0 bases from J, with 32 bases in between. The CDR3 extends over 23 amino acids. CDR1 and CDR2 (germline): TSWWSYY, QGS. The CDR3 nucleotides read TGTGCTCTTGGGGAACTGTCCGCCGTAGTTCAACACTGCTGTACTATGTACACCGATAAACTCATCTTT. Protein: CALGELSAVVQHCCTMYTDKLIF.

This clone came up a few times. V gene TRDV1 combines with J gene TRDJ1; 7 nucleotides match TRDD2. This CDR3 contains 20 residues. Germline CDR1 and CDR2: TSWWSYY and QGS. Trimming took 1 base from V and 2 from J; bases not matched to a gene: 19. Here the CDR3 DNA reads TGTGCTCTTGGGGAACCTCATCCTTCCTCCACCTTCCGCTCTACCGATAAACTCATCTTT. This codes for CALGEPHPSSTFRSTDKLIF.

The chain recombines TRDV1 with TRDJ1, with 10 bases that match TRDD3. The V gene end was trimmed by 5 bases and the J gene end by 0 bases; junction bases not matched to a gene: 27. There are 23 residues in the CDR3. Per germline, CDR1 TSWWSYY and CDR2 QGS. The CDR3 DNA follows: TGTGCTCTTGGGAATCAAAGGCCTAACAATCACTGGGGGATCGGTTCGGACACCGATAAACTCATCTTT. Translating gives CALGNQRPNNHWGIGSDTDKLIF.

The V gene is TRDV1, the J gene TRDJ1, with D tentatively TRDD2 (5 bases). The CDR3 has 14 residues. Trimming stripped 9 bases from V and 2 bases from J, with 16 bases between. CDR1 TSWWSYY and CDR2 QGS come from the germline V gene. CDR3 residues: CALLLFRWTDKLIF. The CDR3 DNA sequence: TGTGCTCTCTTGCTCTTCCGATGGACCGATAAACTCATCTTT.

A few counts support this clone. The chain joins TRDV1 to TRDJ1, with 7 bases fitting TRDD3. The CDR3 has 20 residues. The germline CDR1 and CDR2 sequences are TSWWSYY and QGS. V shed 5 bases, J shed 7 bases, and the junction held 28 bases outside the gene matches. In DNA form, the CDR3 reads TGTGCTCTTGGGCGACCCCTACTTCCCCCGTACTGGGGACCTCAATTTAAACTCATCTTT. It is translated as CALGRPLLPPYWGPQFKLIF.

This chain connects TRDV1 to TRDJ1, with D tentatively TRDD3 (9 bases). This CDR3 is built from 23 residues. Germline CDR1 and CDR2: TSWWSYY and QGS. V was clipped by 1 base and J by 3 bases, with 36 bases between them. CDR3 region: CALGEPKAFLLGRGYAGADKLIF. Here the CDR3 DNA reads TGTGCTCTTGGGGAACCGAAGGCCTTCCTATTAGGCCGGGGATACGCGGGCGCCGATAAACTCATCTTT.

This clone has more than one count but fewer than ten. The rearrangement joins TRDV1 to TRDJ1, with 11 bases that match TRDD3. Germline V gene lookup returns CDR1 TSWWSYY and CDR2 QGS. The CDR3 extends over 21 amino acids. V trimming: 3 bases; J trimming: 11 bases; junction bases outside the gene matches: 29. CDR3: CALGDALHPKLLGDKLTWLIF. The CDR3 DNA follows: TGTGCTCTTGGGGACGCCCTTCACCCGAAACTACTGGGGGATAAACTCACTTGGCTCATCTTT.

This clone was picked up a small number of times. The chain combines TRDV1 with TRDJ1, with D perhaps TRDD3 (5 bases). In germline, CDR1 is TSWWSYY, CDR2 QGS. Trimming left V 2 bases short and J 3 bases short, with 28 bases between. The CDR3 extends over 20 amino acids. CDR3 nucleotides: TGTGCTCTTGGGGAATCTACAGGGGCAGTGACGGTACGGGGGTCCGATAAACTCATCTTT. This sequence encodes CALGESTGAVTVRGSDKLIF.